This is a list of T cell receptor beta chains from one sample in a study of blood T cell repertoires in COVID-19. TCRdb's table, derived via immunoSEQ multiplex PCR, lists solely in-frame clones and lacks some. The table shows some 58,000 clones, with around four fifths occurring only once. The sequencing sample was made of peripheral blood. All receptors derive from a human donor in a cohort sampled during active COVID-19. Both conserved end residues are part of each CDR3. The order of the fields is V gene, D gene, J gene, clone size, CDR3 DNA, CDR3 protein. The D gene is left open where the match is weak. Only some rows state a clone size, as once, few, many or a class for expanded clones.

V gene: TRBV2; D gene: -; J gene: TRBJ2-2; clone size: -; CDR3 DNA: TGTGCCAGCAATTGGCAGGAGGCGAACACCGGGGAGCTGTTTTTT; CDR3 protein: CASNWQEANTGELFF
V gene: TRBV6-5; D gene: TRBD1; J gene: TRBJ2-5; clone size: -; CDR3 DNA: TGTGCCAGCAGTTACACCCGGACAGGGTCTGAGACCCAGTACTTC; CDR3 protein: CASSYTRTGSETQYF
V gene: TRBV5-4; D gene: TRBD2; J gene: TRBJ2-7; clone size: -; CDR3 DNA: TGTGCCAGCAGCTTGGGGGGGGGCTACGAGCAGTACTTC; CDR3 protein: CASSLGGGYEQYF
V gene: TRBV6-2/TRBV6-3; D gene: -; J gene: TRBJ2-5; clone size: -; CDR3 DNA: TGTGCCAGCAGTTGGGGCAGGCGGGGAGAGACCCAGTACTTC; CDR3 protein: CASSWGRRGETQYF
V gene: TRBV7-9; D gene: TRBD1; J gene: TRBJ2-7; clone size: -; CDR3 DNA: TGTGCCAGCAGTTTGACAGGGGGCTCCTACGAGCAGTACTTC; CDR3 protein: CASSLTGGSYEQYF
V gene: TRBV4-1; D gene: -; J gene: TRBJ1-2; clone size: -; CDR3 DNA: TGCGCCAGCAGCCAAGATCCAACAGTACTGGGTATGCTTCGGGGCTACACCTTC; CDR3 protein: CASSQDPTVLGMLRGYTF
V gene: TRBV6-9; D gene: TRBD1; J gene: TRBJ1-1; clone size: -; CDR3 DNA: TGTGCCAGCAGACCTGGGACAGTAGGTGATCTACACACTGAAGCTTTCTTT; CDR3 protein: CASRPGTVGDLHTEAFF
V gene: TRBV7-9; D gene: -; J gene: TRBJ1-6; clone size: -; CDR3 DNA: TGTGCCAGCAGCTCCACAGTCAATTCACCCCTCCACTTT; CDR3 protein: CASSSTVNSPLHF
V gene: TRBV7-2; D gene: -; J gene: TRBJ1-1; clone size: -; CDR3 DNA: TGTGCCAGCAGCTCCCGGGGTGGAAATACTGAAGCTTTCTTT; CDR3 protein: CASSSRGGNTEAFF
V gene: TRBV30; D gene: -; J gene: TRBJ1-5; clone size: -; CDR3 DNA: TGTGCCTGGAGTACAACCAGGGATCAGCCCCAGCATTTT; CDR3 protein: CAWSTTRDQPQHF
V gene: TRBV18; D gene: -; J gene: TRBJ1-2; clone size: -; CDR3 DNA: TGTGCCAGCTCACCAAATTCCGGGGACTATGGCTACACCTTC; CDR3 protein: CASSPNSGDYGYTF
V gene: TRBV19; D gene: -; J gene: TRBJ1-5; clone size: -; CDR3 DNA: TGTGCCAGTAGTATGGGGCCGTATAGCAATCAGCCCCAGCATTTT; CDR3 protein: CASSMGPYSNQPQHF
V gene: TRBV9; D gene: TRBD1; J gene: TRBJ1-1; clone size: once; CDR3 DNA: TGTGCCAGCAGCTCTAACACAGGGGGAAACACTGAAGCTTTCTTT; CDR3 protein: CASSSNTGGNTEAFF
V gene: TRBV5-1; D gene: TRBD1; J gene: TRBJ2-7; clone size: few; CDR3 DNA: TGCGCCAGCAGCCCCAGGGGGCTGGCAGGCTACGAGCAGTACTTC; CDR3 protein: CASSPRGLAGYEQYF
V gene: TRBV6-5; D gene: -; J gene: TRBJ1-3; clone size: many; CDR3 DNA: TGTGCCAGCATCCCCCCCCGAGAGGCGTACACCATATATTTT; CDR3 protein: CASIPPREAYTIYF
V gene: TRBV7-9; D gene: -; J gene: TRBJ1-5; clone size: -; CDR3 DNA: TGTGCCAGCAGCCGGAACTTACTCGACCTGGGGCATCAGCCCCAGCATTTT; CDR3 protein: CASSRNLLDLGHQPQHF
V gene: TRBV11-2; D gene: -; J gene: TRBJ2-1; clone size: -; CDR3 DNA: TGTGCCAGCAGCTTAGAGGTCGGGCAGGGGGGTAACAATGAGCAGTTCTTC; CDR3 protein: CASSLEVGQGGNNEQFF
V gene: TRBV5-4; D gene: TRBD1; J gene: TRBJ1-2; clone size: few; CDR3 DNA: TGTGCCAGCAGCCCGGACAGGGGTAGATATGGCTACACCTTC; CDR3 protein: CASSPDRGRYGYTF
V gene: TRBV4-2; D gene: -; J gene: TRBJ2-1; clone size: -; CDR3 DNA: TGTGCCAGCAGCGTTACGGGAACCTCCTACAATGAGCAGTTCTTC; CDR3 protein: CASSVTGTSYNEQFF
V gene: TRBV29-1; D gene: -; J gene: TRBJ2-5; clone size: -; CDR3 DNA: TGCAGCGCGGGGGAGCAAGAGACCCAGTACTTC; CDR3 protein: CSAGEQETQYF
V gene: TRBV10-3; D gene: TRBD1; J gene: TRBJ2-7; clone size: -; CDR3 DNA: TGTGCCATCAGTGGAGACAGGGTCAGCGGCTCCTACGAGCAGTACTTC; CDR3 protein: CAISGDRVSGSYEQYF
V gene: TRBV7-2; D gene: TRBD1; J gene: TRBJ2-7; clone size: -; CDR3 DNA: TGTGCCAGCAGCCCACGGACAGGCGCCGCTCGGGAGCAGTACTTC; CDR3 protein: CASSPRTGAAREQYF
V gene: TRBV7-2; D gene: -; J gene: TRBJ1-5; clone size: -; CDR3 DNA: TGTGCCAGCAGCCTACAGGGAACCAATCAGCCCCAGCATTTT; CDR3 protein: CASSLQGTNQPQHF
V gene: TRBV5-1; D gene: -; J gene: TRBJ1-5; clone size: -; CDR3 DNA: TGCGCCAGCAGCTTAGGGGGGGTTAATCAGCCCCAGCATTTT; CDR3 protein: CASSLGGVNQPQHF
V gene: TRBV5-1; D gene: TRBD1; J gene: TRBJ1-5; clone size: -; CDR3 DNA: TGCGCCAGCAGCTTGGATGGGACAGGGGGGAATCAGCCCCAGCATTTT; CDR3 protein: CASSLDGTGGNQPQHF